The source of this TCR beta chain is a study of blood T cells in healthy people across ages. Study conclusions and caveats: Unsorted PBMCs ruled out conclusive naive versus antigen-experienced comparison.

Primed by a sample-barcoded 5' primer and a J-beta primer mix, a second PCR proceeded for 7 to 11 cycles. TCRdb re-called the 5' RACE reads with MiXCR, one entry per CDR3 protein. The repertoire holds about 1,400,000 distinct CDR3 sequences, around 39% seen once, with 7% to 9% in the top ten. Germline CDR1 is MNHEY and CDR2 is SMNVEV (reference sequence). This CDR3 has 17 residues. V was pared by 1 base and J by 5 bases, with 13 bases of the junction left unmatched. Worth noting for this clonotype: What it recognizes is unknown.

Specimen: blood. This clonotype originated in a young woman in good health. The rearrangement links TRBV27 to TRBJ2-5; 7 bases are a match to TRBD1. CDR3 sequence: CASSLCFGDRMLETQYF. CDR3 bases: TGTGCCAGCAGTTTATGTTTCGGGGACAGAATGCTGGAGACCCAGTACTTC.